Each of the 11 T cell receptor beta chains below was sequenced from the same sample in a study of T cells expressing NK-cell markers. TCRdb re-called the 5' RACE reads; one entry per CDR3 protein, DNA not given. Its clone listing holds about 440,000 distinct CDR3 sequences. Material: blood T cells: a sorted CD56 or NKG2C T cell subset, CD4+ or CD8+ T cells, or bulk PBMC T cells (not recorded which). The receptors shown here come from a woman aged 18 to 75 in good health.

This rearrangement joins TRBV6-1 to TRBJ1-6; with no DNA, the TCRdb D assignment of TRBD1 cannot be verified. The CDR3 totals 14 residues. CDR1 is MNHNS, CDR2 SASEGT, per germline. This CDR3 is CASSRDRANSPLHF.

V gene TRBV6-6 combines with J gene TRBJ1-2; TCRdb gives TRBD1 as the D gene, but with no DNA this cannot be confirmed. There are 13 residues in the CDR3. Germline CDR1 is MNHNY and CDR2 is SVGAGI (reference sequence). CDR3 sequence: CASSLTGRDGYTF.

V gene TRBV2 combines with J gene TRBJ2-3; as DNA is missing, the TRBD1 call by TCRdb cannot be tested. The germline V gene has CDR1 SNHLY and CDR2 FYNNEI. The CDR3 spans 15 residues. CDR3 protein: CASSEPRENTDTQYF.

The chain uses TRBV20-1 and TRBJ1-1. The V gene's germline CDR1 is DFQATT and CDR2 SNEGSKA (reference sequence). The CDR3 is 11 residues long. The CDR3 region is CSASDDGWAFF.

The chain links TRBV5-6 to TRBJ2-3; TCRdb proposes TRBD1, but this gene call is untestable without DNA. Germline loops: CDR1 SGHDT, CDR2 YYEEEE. This CDR3 is 14 amino acids long. CDR3 sequence: CASSWGQGPDTQYF.

J is TRBJ2-1 and V is TRBV12-3 or TRBV12-4; TCRdb names TRBD2, which stays unverified in the absence of DNA. The CDR3 loop spans 16 amino acids. The CDR3: CASSSRGSGSYNEQFF.

V usage is TRBV7-6 and J usage is TRBJ1-1; TCRdb reports TRBD1, a call that lacks DNA to check it against. CDR1 is SGHVS and CDR2 is FNYEAQ in the germline V gene. The CDR3 is 14 amino acids. The CDR3 loop reads CASSPGQENTEAFF.

The genes are TRBV12-3 or TRBV12-4 and TRBJ1-6. The CDR3 length is 12 residues. CDR3 in amino acids: CASSSLYSPLHF.

The chain is built from TRBV5-5 and TRBJ2-1; TCRdb proposes TRBD2, but this gene call is untestable without DNA. The germline V gene encodes CDR1 SGHKS and CDR2 YYEKEE (reference sequence). The CDR3 is made up of 15 amino acids. This CDR3 reads CASSRLAGTDNEQFF.

The J gene is TRBJ2-7, the V gene TRBV28; TCRdb indicates TRBD1, and absent DNA this call remains unverified. Germline CDR1 MDHEN, CDR2 SYDVKM. The CDR3 loop spans 13 amino acids. CDR3 loop: CASSSGPAYEQYF.

This chain uses TRBV7-8 with TRBJ1-1. CDR1 SGHVS and CDR2 FQNEAQ come from the germline V gene. The CDR3 has 15 residues. CDR3 residues: CASSLAGVLNTEAFF.